This T cell receptor (beta chain) came from a study of shared clonotypes between healthy human individuals. At the level of the study: Aged between 18 and 49, the donors were two women and three men.

V shed 4 bases and J shed 2 bases, with 21 bases lying between them. From germline, CDR1 is MDHEN and CDR2 SYDVKM. This CDR3 has 17 residues. Study-level points and caveats: Unshared clonotypes carried lower generation probabilities than those common to all four donors. As a rule, naive subsets had a larger estimated richness than memory subsets.

In regard to this clone: Its antigen is unknown.

Profiling relied on immunoSEQ multiplex PCR, and the TCRdb table lists in-frame clones only, not all of them. Of fewer than 850,000 clones detected, less than 95% appear once; the ten largest clones hold 30% to 40%. The receptor was isolated from a man aged 18 to 29 in good health. Some clones in this sample may be carry-over from other donors' samples. Sequencing was carried out using memory CD8+ T cells from PBMCs. Subset here: CD45RO+ cells pooled with CCR7-negative TemRA cells. The rearrangement links TRBV28 to TRBJ2-7, with D unresolved. The CDR3, as DNA: TGTGCCAGCAGTTCCCGGCGCAGGTCACCTTCAACCTACGAGCAGTACTTC. It yields the protein CASSSRRRSPSTYEQYF.